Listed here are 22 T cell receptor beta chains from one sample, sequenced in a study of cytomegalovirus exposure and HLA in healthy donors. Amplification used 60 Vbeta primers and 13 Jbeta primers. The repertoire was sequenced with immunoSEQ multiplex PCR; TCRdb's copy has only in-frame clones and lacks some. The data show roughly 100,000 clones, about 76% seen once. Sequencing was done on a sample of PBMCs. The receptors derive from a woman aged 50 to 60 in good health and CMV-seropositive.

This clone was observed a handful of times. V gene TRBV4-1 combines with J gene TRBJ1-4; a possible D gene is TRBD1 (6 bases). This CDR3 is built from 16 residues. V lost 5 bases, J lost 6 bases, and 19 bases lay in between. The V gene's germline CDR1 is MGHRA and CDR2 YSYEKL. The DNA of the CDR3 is TGCGCCAGCAGCGAGGTCCAGGGGCCGGCGGATGAAAAACTGTTTTTT. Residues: CASSEVQGPADEKLFF.

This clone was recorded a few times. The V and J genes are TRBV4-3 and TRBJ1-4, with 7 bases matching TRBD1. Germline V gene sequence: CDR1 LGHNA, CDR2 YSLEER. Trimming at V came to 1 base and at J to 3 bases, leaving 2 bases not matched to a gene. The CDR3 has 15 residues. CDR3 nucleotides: TGCGCCAGCAGCCAAGGACAGGGCTCTAATGAAAAACTGTTTTTT. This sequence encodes CASSQGQGSNEKLFF.

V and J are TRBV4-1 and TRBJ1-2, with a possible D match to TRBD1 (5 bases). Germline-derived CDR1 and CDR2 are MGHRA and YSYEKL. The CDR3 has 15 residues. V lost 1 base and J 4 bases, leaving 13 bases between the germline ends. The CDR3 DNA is TGCGCCAGCAGCCAAGCGGCAGGGAACCGCTATGGCTACACCTTC. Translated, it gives CASSQAAGNRYGYTF.

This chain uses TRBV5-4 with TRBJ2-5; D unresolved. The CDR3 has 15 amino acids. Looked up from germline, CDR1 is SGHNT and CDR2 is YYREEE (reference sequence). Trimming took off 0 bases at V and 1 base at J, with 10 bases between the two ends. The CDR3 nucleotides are TGTGCCAGCAGCTTGGGACACCTTAGCCAAGAGACCCAGTACTTC. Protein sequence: CASSLGHLSQETQYF. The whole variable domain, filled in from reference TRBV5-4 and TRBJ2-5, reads ETGVTQSPTHLIKTRGQQVTLRCSSQSGHNTVSWYQQALGQGPQFIFQYYREEENGRGNFPPRFSGLQFPNYSSELNVNALELDDSALYLCASSLGHLSQETQYFGPGTRLLVL.

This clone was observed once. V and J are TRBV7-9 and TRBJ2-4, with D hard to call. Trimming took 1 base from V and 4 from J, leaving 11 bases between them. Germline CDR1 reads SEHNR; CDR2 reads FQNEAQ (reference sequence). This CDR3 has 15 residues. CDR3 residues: CASSLDARGKNIQYF. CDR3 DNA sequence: TGTGCCAGCAGCTTAGACGCACGCGGAAAAAACATTCAGTACTTC.

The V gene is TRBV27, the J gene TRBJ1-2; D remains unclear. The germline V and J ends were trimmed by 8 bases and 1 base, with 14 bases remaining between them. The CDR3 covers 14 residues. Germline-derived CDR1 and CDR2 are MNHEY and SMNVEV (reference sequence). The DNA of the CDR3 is TGTGCCAGCGGAAGACAACCCTTTAACTATGGCTACACCTTC. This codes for CASGRQPFNYGYTF.

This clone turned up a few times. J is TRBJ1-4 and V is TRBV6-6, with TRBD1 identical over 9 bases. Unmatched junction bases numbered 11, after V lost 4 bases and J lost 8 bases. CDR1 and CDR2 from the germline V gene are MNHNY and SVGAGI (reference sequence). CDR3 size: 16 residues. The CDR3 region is CASSFPSGQGGEKLFF. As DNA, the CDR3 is TGTGCCAGCAGTTTCCCCTCGGGACAGGGCGGAGAAAAACTGTTTTTT.

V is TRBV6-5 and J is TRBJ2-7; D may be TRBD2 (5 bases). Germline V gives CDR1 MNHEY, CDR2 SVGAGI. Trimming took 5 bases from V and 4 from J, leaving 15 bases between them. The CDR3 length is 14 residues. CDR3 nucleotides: TGTGCCAGCAGTACAACCTACGGGGATTACGAGCAGTACTTC. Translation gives CASSTTYGDYEQYF.

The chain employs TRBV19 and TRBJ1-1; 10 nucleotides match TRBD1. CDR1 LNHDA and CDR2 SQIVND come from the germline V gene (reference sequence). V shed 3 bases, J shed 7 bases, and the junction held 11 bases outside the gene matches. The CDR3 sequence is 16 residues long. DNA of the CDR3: TGTGCCAGTAGTATTTCCGGGGACAGGGGTGGCCGTGAAGCTTTCTTT. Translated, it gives CASSISGDRGGREAFF. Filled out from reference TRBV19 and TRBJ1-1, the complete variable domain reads DGGITQSPKYLFRKEGQNVTLSCEQNLNHDAMYWYRQDPGQGLRLIYYSQIVNDFQKGDIAEGYSVSREKKESFPLTVTSAQKNPTAFYLCASSISGDRGGREAFFGQGTRLTVV.

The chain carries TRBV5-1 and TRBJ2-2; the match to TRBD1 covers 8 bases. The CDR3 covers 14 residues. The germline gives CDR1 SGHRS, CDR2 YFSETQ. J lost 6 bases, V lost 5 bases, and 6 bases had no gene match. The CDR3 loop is CASSSQGAPGELFF. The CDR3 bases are TGCGCCAGCAGTTCTCAGGGGGCCCCCGGGGAGCTGTTTTTT. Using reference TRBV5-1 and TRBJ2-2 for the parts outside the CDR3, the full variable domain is KAGVTQTPRYLIKTRGQQVTLSCSPISGHRSVSWYQQTPGQGLQFLFEYFSETQRNKGNFPGRFSGRQFSNSRSEMNVSTLELGDSALYLCASSSQGAPGELFFGEGSRLTVL.

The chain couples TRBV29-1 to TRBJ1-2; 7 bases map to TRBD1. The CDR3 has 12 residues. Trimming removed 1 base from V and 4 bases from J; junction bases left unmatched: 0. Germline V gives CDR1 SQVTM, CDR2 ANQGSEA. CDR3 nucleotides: TGCAGCGTTGAAGGACAGGGCTATGGCTACACCTTC. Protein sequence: CSVEGQGYGYTF.

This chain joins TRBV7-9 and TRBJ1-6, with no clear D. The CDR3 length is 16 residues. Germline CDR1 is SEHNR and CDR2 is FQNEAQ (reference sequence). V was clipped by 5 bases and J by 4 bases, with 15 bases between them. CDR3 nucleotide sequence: TGTGCCAGCAGCGTCTGGAGGACGCGTTATAATTCACCCCTCCACTTT. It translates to CASSVWRTRYNSPLHF. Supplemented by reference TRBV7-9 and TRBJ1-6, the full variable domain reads DTGVSQNPRHKITKRGQNVTFRCDPISEHNRLYWYRQTLGQGPEFLTYFQNEAQLEKSRLLSDRFSAERPKGSFSTLEIQRTEQGDSAMYLCASSVWRTRYNSPLHFGNGTRLTVT.

The CDR3 here is CASRPYWGQGTQPQHF. The CDR3 coding sequence is TGTGCCAGCAGGCCATACTGGGGGCAGGGCACCCAGCCCCAGCATTTT. V is TRBV28 and J is TRBJ1-5; maybe TRBD1 (6 bases). Germline CDR1 MDHEN, CDR2 SYDVKM. This CDR3 region has 16 residues. V lost 6 bases and J lost 7, with 22 bases in between.

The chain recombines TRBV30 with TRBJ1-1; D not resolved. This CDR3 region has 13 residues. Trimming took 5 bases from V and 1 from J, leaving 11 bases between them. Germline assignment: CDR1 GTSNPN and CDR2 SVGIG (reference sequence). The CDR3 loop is CAWFKGENTEAFF. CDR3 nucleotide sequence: TGTGCCTGGTTTAAAGGAGAGAACACTGAAGCTTTCTTT.

The CDR3 region is CASSLVSVGDTQYF. The DNA for the CDR3 is TGTGCCAGCAGCTTAGTAAGCGTCGGTGATACGCAGTATTTT. The chain couples TRBV7-2 to TRBJ2-3; D gene ambiguous. The CDR3 is 14 residues long. Germline CDR1 reads SGHTA; CDR2 reads FQGNSA. Trimming removed 1 base from V and 6 bases from J, with 11 bases in between.

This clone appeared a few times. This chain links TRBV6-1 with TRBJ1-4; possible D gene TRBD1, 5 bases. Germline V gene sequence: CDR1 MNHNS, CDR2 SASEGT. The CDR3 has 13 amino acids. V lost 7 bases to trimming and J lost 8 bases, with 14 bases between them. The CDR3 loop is CASTGGSGEKLFF. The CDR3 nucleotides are TGTGCCAGCACGGGAGGTTCAGGGGAAAAACTGTTTTTT.

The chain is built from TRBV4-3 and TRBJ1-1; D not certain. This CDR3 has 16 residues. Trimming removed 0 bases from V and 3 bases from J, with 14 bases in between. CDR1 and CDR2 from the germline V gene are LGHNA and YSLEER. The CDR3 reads CASSQDLTGWDTEAFF. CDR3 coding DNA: TGCGCCAGCAGCCAAGATTTAACCGGGTGGGACACTGAAGCTTTCTTT.

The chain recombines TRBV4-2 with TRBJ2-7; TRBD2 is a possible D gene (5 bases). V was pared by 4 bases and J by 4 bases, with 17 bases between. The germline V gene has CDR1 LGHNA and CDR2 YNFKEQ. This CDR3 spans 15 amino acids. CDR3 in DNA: TGTGCCAGCAGCCCCGATATAGTACGGGATTACGAGCAGTACTTC. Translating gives CASSPDIVRDYEQYF.

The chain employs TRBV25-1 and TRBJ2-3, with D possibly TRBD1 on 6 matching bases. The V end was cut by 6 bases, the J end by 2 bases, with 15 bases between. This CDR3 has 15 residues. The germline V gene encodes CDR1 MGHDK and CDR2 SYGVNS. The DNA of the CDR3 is TGTGCCAGCAGCGTCACAGGGCACGCCACAGATACGCAGTATTTT. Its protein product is CASSVTGHATDTQYF.

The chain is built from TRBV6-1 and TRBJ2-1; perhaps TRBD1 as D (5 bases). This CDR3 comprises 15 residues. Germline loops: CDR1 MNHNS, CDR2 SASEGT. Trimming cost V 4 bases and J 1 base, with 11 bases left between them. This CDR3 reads CASSAGLGSYNEQFF. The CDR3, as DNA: TGTGCCAGCAGTGCAGGGTTAGGGTCCTACAATGAGCAGTTCTTC.

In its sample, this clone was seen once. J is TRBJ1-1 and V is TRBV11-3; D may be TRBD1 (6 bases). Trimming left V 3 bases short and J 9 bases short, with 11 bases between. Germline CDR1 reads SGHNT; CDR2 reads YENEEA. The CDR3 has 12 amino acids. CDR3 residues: CASSFTGSKAFF. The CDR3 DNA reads TGTGCCAGCAGCTTTACAGGGTCGAAAGCTTTCTTT.

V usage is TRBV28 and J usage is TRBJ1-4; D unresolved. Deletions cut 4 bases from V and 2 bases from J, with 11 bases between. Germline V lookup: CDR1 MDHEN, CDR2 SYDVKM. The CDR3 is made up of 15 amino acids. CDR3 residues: CASSYLRPTNEKLFF. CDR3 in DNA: TGTGCCAGCAGTTATTTGAGGCCCACTAATGAAAAACTGTTTTTT.